A selection of T cell receptor beta chains follows, all from one sample in a study of shared clonotypes between healthy human individuals. Only in-frame clones appear in the TCRdb table, and some are missing; sequencing was by immunoSEQ multiplex PCR. The sample carries about 2.1 million clones, about 93% recorded once. Sequenced: naive CD8+ T cells from PBMCs. The receptors shown here come from a man in his late teens or twenties in good health. Some clones in this sample may be carry-over from other donors' samples. Each CDR3 is given with its conserved first and last residue. D genes are given only for firm matches. Not all rows give a size; the values are once, few, many and, for expanded clones, a class.

j_call	clone_size	v_call	d_call	cdr3_aa	cdr3_nt
TRBJ2-7	.	TRBV28	.	CASRDPGLSYEQYF	TGTGCCAGCAGGGACCCGGGATTATCCTACGAGCAGTACTTC
TRBJ2-2	once	TRBV5-4	TRBD2	CASSLAVLAGVRYTGELFF	TGTGCCAGCAGCTTGGCCGTGTTAGCGGGAGTACGGTACACCGGGGAGCTGTTTTTT
TRBJ2-7	.	TRBV10-2	.	CASSEWLEAGEQYF	TGCGCCAGCAGTGAGTGGCTAGAGGCAGGCGAGCAGTACTTC
TRBJ2-1	.	TRBV5-1	TRBD2	CASSSGLAGRLGEQFF	TGCGCCAGCAGTTCGGGCCTAGCGGGACGCCTTGGTGAGCAGTTCTTC
TRBJ2-1	.	TRBV28	TRBD1	CASRDRDSYNEQFF	TGTGCCAGCAGAGACAGGGACTCCTACAATGAGCAGTTCTTC
TRBJ1-2	.	TRBV10-2	TRBD1	CASTQTTGGWGYTF	TGCGCCAGCACTCAAACGACAGGGGGTTGGGGCTACACCTTC
TRBJ1-2	.	TRBV29-1	.	CSVESSGGYTF	TGCAGCGTCGAGAGTTCAGGTGGCTACACCTTC
TRBJ1-1	few	TRBV7-9	.	CASSLGGHTEAFF	TGTGCCAGCAGCTTGGGCGGGCACACTGAAGCTTTCTTT
TRBJ2-1	.	TRBV5-1	TRBD2	CASSHWTSRSYNEQFF	TGCGCCAGCAGCCACTGGACTAGCCGGTCCTACAATGAGCAGTTCTTC
TRBJ1-5	.	TRBV4-2	.	CASSHFQGPNQPQHF	TGTGCCAGCAGCCACTTCCAGGGTCCGAATCAGCCCCAGCATTTT
TRBJ2-3	once	TRBV28	.	CASSLTGTSTDTQYF	TGTGCCAGCAGTTTAACAGGGACTAGCACAGATACGCAGTATTTT
TRBJ2-7	.	TRBV7-2	TRBD2	CASSHRDYPYEQYF	TGTGCCAGCAGCCACCGGGACTACCCCTACGAGCAGTACTTC
TRBJ2-7	.	TRBV19	.	CASSIDGRASYEQYF	TGTGCCAGTAGTATAGATGGCAGGGCTTCCTACGAGCAGTACTTC
TRBJ2-7	.	TRBV25-1	.	CASSLRGSHEQYF	TGTGCCAGCAGCCTCAGGGGCTCCCACGAGCAGTACTTC
TRBJ2-7	.	TRBV28	.	CASGPDSYEQYF	TGTGCCAGCGGCCCCGACTCCTACGAGCAGTACTTC
TRBJ2-7	few	TRBV6-1	.	CASSDGLAYEQYF	TGTGCCAGCAGTGATGGGCTAGCCTACGAGCAGTACTTC
TRBJ2-4	once	TRBV21-1	.	CARTENIQYF	TGTGCCCGGACCGAAAACATTCAGTACTTC
TRBJ1-2	.	TRBV7-9	.	CASRRGQGYTF	TGTGCCAGCAGGCGGGGGCAAGGCTACACCTTC
TRBJ2-1	.	TRBV27	TRBD1	CASSLSPGTGSYNEQFF	TGTGCCAGCAGTTTATCCCCCGGGACAGGATCCTACAATGAGCAGTTCTTC
TRBJ2-4	.	TRBV7-9	.	CASSSPKAKNIQYF	TGTGCCAGCAGCAGCCCCAAGGCCAAAAACATTCAGTACTTC
TRBJ2-1	.	TRBV11-2	TRBD2	CASSHGGDEQFF	TGTGCCAGCAGCCATGGGGGGGATGAGCAGTTCTTC
TRBJ2-3	.	TRBV9	TRBD1	CASSAPGQGATDTQYF	TGTGCCAGCAGCGCCCCGGGACAGGGGGCAACAGATACGCAGTATTTT
TRBJ2-3	.	TRBV7-6	TRBD2	CASSLGFMGTSGRSSTDTQYF	TGTGCCAGCAGCTTAGGCTTTATGGGGACTAGCGGACGTTCTAGCACAGATACGCAGTATTTT
TRBJ1-2	.	TRBV5-3	.	CARSRPDRGTAYGYTF	TGTGCCAGAAGCCGCCCCGATAGAGGGACGGCCTATGGCTACACCTTC
TRBJ2-5	.	TRBV7-6	TRBD2	CASKLRVAGGDPQETQYF	TGTGCCAGCAAACTACGGGTGGCGGGAGGAGACCCCCAAGAGACCCAGTACTTC
TRBJ2-5	once	TRBV27	TRBD2	CASKYRTSQETQYF	TGTGCCAGCAAATACCGGACTAGCCAAGAGACCCAGTACTTC
TRBJ1-1	.	TRBV25-1	.	CASSETGNPEAFF	TGTGCCAGCAGTGAGACGGGGAACCCTGAAGCTTTCTTT
TRBJ2-5	.	TRBV6-1	.	CASSEARPRVQETQYF	TGTGCCAGCAGTGAAGCGCGCCCTCGGGTCCAAGAGACCCAGTACTTC
TRBJ1-5	.	TRBV28	.	CASSPLSNQPQHF	TGTGCCAGCAGTCCCTTGTCGAATCAGCCCCAGCATTTT
TRBJ1-4	.	TRBV2	.	CASSEAWGINEKLFF	TGTGCCAGCAGTGAAGCGTGGGGCATAAATGAAAAACTGTTTTTT
TRBJ2-7	.	TRBV7-2	TRBD1	CASSSRPGQGDKGYEQYF	TGTGCCAGCAGCTCGAGACCGGGACAGGGGGATAAAGGATACGAGCAGTACTTC
TRBJ2-5	.	TRBV2	TRBD2	CASSDGLGEETQYF	TGTGCCAGCAGCGACGGACTAGGCGAGGAGACCCAGTACTTC
TRBJ2-7	.	TRBV30	.	CAWSVGFEQYF	TGTGCCTGGAGTGTAGGGTTCGAGCAGTACTTC
TRBJ2-1	.	TRBV11-2	.	CASSLGGERSYNEQFF	TGTGCCAGCAGCTTAGGGGGGGAAAGGTCCTACAATGAGCAGTTCTTC
TRBJ2-5	.	TRBV4-1	TRBD2	CASSQRASGIRETQYF	TGCGCCAGCAGCCAGAGGGCTAGCGGGATTCGAGAGACCCAGTACTTC
TRBJ2-2	.	TRBV15	.	CATSRLSGELFF	TGTGCCACCAGCAGATTGTCGGGGGAGCTGTTTTTT
TRBJ2-5	.	TRBV14	.	CASSQYRVGLETQYF	TGTGCCAGCAGCCAATACAGGGTTGGACTAGAGACCCAGTACTTC
TRBJ2-2	.	TRBV4-1	TRBD1	CASSQVERQGISGELFF	TGCGCCAGCAGCCAAGTGGAGAGACAGGGGATATCCGGGGAGCTGTTTTTT
TRBJ1-1	.	TRBV5-8	.	CASSLHLGENTEAFF	TGTGCCAGCAGCTTGCACCTGGGGGAAAACACTGAAGCTTTCTTT
TRBJ2-1	once	TRBV27	TRBD2	CASSLTSGGFGNEQFF	TGTGCCAGCAGTCTGACTAGCGGGGGGTTCGGGAATGAGCAGTTCTTC
TRBJ2-1	.	TRBV30	.	CAWSFGSGEQFF	TGTGCCTGGAGTTTTGGCTCCGGTGAGCAGTTCTTC
TRBJ2-5	.	TRBV2	.	CASSDLQETQYF	TGTGCCAGCAGTGATCTCCAAGAGACCCAGTACTTC
TRBJ1-5	few	TRBV7-8	TRBD1	CASSSRGFQPQHF	TGTGCCAGCAGCTCCAGGGGGTTTCAGCCCCAGCATTTT
TRBJ1-1	.	TRBV29-1	.	CSVEEGLGAGTEAFF	TGCAGCGTTGAAGAGGGGCTGGGGGCAGGCACTGAAGCTTTCTTT
TRBJ2-7	few	TRBV19	.	CASSMGAAYEQYF	TGTGCCAGTAGTATGGGGGCAGCCTACGAGCAGTACTTC
TRBJ2-1	.	TRBV29-1	.	CSVVGISLTGKGFYNEQFF	TGCAGCGTTGTTGGGATATCCCTTACCGGGAAGGGGTTTTACAATGAGCAGTTCTTC
TRBJ2-3	once	TRBV7-9	.	CASSSAGHVSTDTQYF	TGTGCCAGCAGCTCGGCAGGGCACGTCAGCACAGATACGCAGTATTTT
TRBJ2-7	.	TRBV30	.	CAWSPSSYEQYF	TGTGCCTGGAGCCCTAGCTCCTACGAGCAGTACTTC
TRBJ2-6	.	TRBV7-2	.	CASNPRGANVLTF	TGTGCCAGCAACCCTAGAGGGGCCAACGTCCTGACTTTC